The 9 T cell receptor beta chains below all came from one sample that was sequenced in a study of blood T cell repertoires in COVID-19. Only in-frame clones appear in the TCRdb table, and some are missing; sequencing was by immunoSEQ multiplex PCR. This table has under 200,000 clones, 84% appearing once. The sequenced sample was peripheral blood. The receptors come from a man between 35 and 55 years old who had recovered from COVID-19.

This chain joins TRBV18 and TRBJ1-2; 7 nucleotides align to TRBD1. CDR3 length: 13 amino acids. V shed 2 bases and J 5 bases; nucleotides not matched to a gene: 2. CDR1 KGHSH and CDR2 LQKENI come from the germline V gene. The CDR3 bases are TGTGCCAGCTCACCAGGGACAGTATATGGCTACACCTTC. Amino acids: CASSPGTVYGYTF.

V usage is TRBV25-1 and J usage is TRBJ2-7; a possible D gene is TRBD1 (5 bases). Germline CDR1 reads MGHDK; CDR2 reads SYGVNS. Trimming cost V 4 bases and J 4 bases, with 14 bases left between them. The CDR3 is 14 amino acids. The CDR3 loop reads CASSVGALWYEQYF. CDR3 DNA sequence: TGTGCCAGCAGTGTAGGGGCGCTATGGTACGAGCAGTACTTC.

The rearrangement uses TRBV5-5 and TRBJ1-1; D ambiguous. Germline CDR1 and CDR2: SGHKS and YYEKEE (reference sequence). Trimming took off 4 bases at V and 1 base at J, with 5 bases between the two ends. This CDR3 region has 12 residues. The CDR3 DNA follows: TGTGCCAGCAGCCCTTCGAACACTGAAGCTTTCTTT. It translates to CASSPSNTEAFF.

The chain is built from TRBV29-1 and TRBJ1-3; D is unresolved. Deletions cut 6 bases from V and 0 bases from J, with 18 bases between. The CDR3 extends over 16 amino acids. The germline V gene encodes CDR1 SQVTM and CDR2 ANQGSEA. CDR3 DNA: TGCAGCGTCGACTCCGGAGATCGTTTCTCTGGAAACACCATATATTTT. Translation: CSVDSGDRFSGNTIYF.

The genes are TRBV5-1 and TRBJ2-1; 9 nucleotides agree with TRBD1. The germline CDR1 and CDR2 sequences are SGHRS and YFSETQ. V gave up 4 bases and J gave up 9 bases; unmatched junction bases: 14. This CDR3 has 16 residues. CDR3 DNA sequence: TGCGCCAGCAGCGGCGTTTCCGGGACAGGGAAGGGTGAGCAGTTCTTC. The encoded protein is CASSGVSGTGKGEQFF.

This chain uses TRBV29-1 with TRBJ2-7; the match to TRBD1 covers 10 bases. Germline values: CDR1 SQVTM, CDR2 ANQGSEA. The CDR3 is made up of 14 amino acids. V trimming: 7 bases; J trimming: 3 bases; junction bases outside the gene matches: 9. As DNA, the CDR3 is TGCAGCGCTAGGCCCGGACAGGGGGGCTACGAGCAGTACTTC. Translating it yields CSARPGQGGYEQYF.

The chain combines TRBV18 with TRBJ1-4, with TRBD1 as a possible D gene (5 bases). The CDR3 contains 16 residues. Germline V CDR1 and CDR2: KGHSH, LQKENI. The germline V and J ends were trimmed by 1 base and 2 bases, with 11 bases remaining between them. CDR3 in amino acids: CASSPLQGTTNEKLFF. CDR3 coding DNA: TGTGCCAGCTCACCACTCCAAGGGACTACTAATGAAAAACTGTTTTTT.

The gene calls are TRBV20-1 and TRBJ2-1, with 10 positions matching TRBD1. J gave up 5 bases and V 3 bases, and 7 bases lay outside the gene matches. From germline, CDR1 is DFQATT and CDR2 SNEGSKA (reference sequence). This CDR3 region has 15 residues. This chain's CDR3 is CSASLGQGENNEQFF. The CDR3, as DNA: TGCAGTGCTAGTCTTGGACAGGGGGAGAACAATGAGCAGTTCTTC.

The rearrangement joins TRBV28 to TRBJ2-1; D perhaps matches TRBD1 (5 bases). CDR1 is MDHEN, CDR2 SYDVKM, per germline. This CDR3 has 14 amino acids. Trimming removed 3 bases from V and 6 bases from J, with 12 bases in between. CDR3 in amino acids: CASSLADTFNEQFF. The CDR3 region has the DNA TGTGCCAGCAGTTTGGCGGACACTTTCAATGAGCAGTTCTTC. Full variable domain (missing parts from reference TRBV28 and TRBJ2-1): DVKVTQSSRYLVKRTGEKVFLECVQDMDHENMFWYRQDPGLGLRLIYFSYDVKMKEKGDIPEGYSVSREKKERFSLILESASTNQTSMYLCASSLADTFNEQFFGPGTRLTVL.